The clone carrying this TCR beta chain was detected only a few times. Its antigen is still unknown. The sample belongs to a study of identical twins. Study conclusions and caveats: Models predicted less out-of-frame TCR alpha sharing in monozygotic twins than was found.

Germline V CDR1 and CDR2: MDHEN, SYDVKM. V lost 3 bases, J lost 5 bases, and 15 bases stayed unmatched. The CDR3 contains 17 residues. A universal primer site was added by template switching, and unique molecular identifiers were carried by the cDNA. TCRdb called the 5' RACE reads again in MiXCR, with one record for every CDR3 protein. The table has about 530,000 distinct CDR3 sequences, roughly 15% seen once. This same sample was also taken into another study, of yellow fever vaccine responses in identical twins.

This TCR came from a woman aged 18-29 years in good health. Material: CD4+ T cells sorted from blood. The rearrangement joins TRBV28 to TRBJ2-7; 8 bases align to TRBD1. The CDR3 DNA is TGTGCCAGCAGTTTTAGCGGTCCCGGACAGGGCTCTGACGAGCAGTACGTC. This translates into CASSFSGPGQGSDEQYV.